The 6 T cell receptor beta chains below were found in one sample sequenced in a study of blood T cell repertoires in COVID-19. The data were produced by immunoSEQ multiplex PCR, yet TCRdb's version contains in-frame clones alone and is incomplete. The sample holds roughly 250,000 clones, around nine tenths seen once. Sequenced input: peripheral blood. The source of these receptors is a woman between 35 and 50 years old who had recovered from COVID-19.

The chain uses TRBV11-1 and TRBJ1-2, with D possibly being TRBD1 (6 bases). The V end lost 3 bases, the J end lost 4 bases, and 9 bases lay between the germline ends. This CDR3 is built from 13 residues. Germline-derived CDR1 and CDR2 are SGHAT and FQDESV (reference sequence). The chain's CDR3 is CASSLTDSYGYTF. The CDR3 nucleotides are TGTGCCAGCAGCTTGACGGACAGCTATGGCTACACCTTC.

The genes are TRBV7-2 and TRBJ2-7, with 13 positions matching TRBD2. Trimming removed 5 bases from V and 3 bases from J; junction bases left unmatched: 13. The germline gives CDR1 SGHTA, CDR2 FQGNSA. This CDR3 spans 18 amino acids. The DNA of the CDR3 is TGTGCCAGCAGCACGCCTTTAAGGACTAGCGGGGGTTACTACGAGCAGTACTTC. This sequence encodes CASSTPLRTSGGYYEQYF.

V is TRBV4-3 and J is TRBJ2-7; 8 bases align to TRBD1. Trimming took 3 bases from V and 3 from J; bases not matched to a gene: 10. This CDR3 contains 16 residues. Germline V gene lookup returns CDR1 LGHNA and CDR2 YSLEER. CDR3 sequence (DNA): TGCGCCAGCAGCCAGGAAATCGGACAGGGTATCTACGAGCAGTACTTC. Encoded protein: CASSQEIGQGIYEQYF.

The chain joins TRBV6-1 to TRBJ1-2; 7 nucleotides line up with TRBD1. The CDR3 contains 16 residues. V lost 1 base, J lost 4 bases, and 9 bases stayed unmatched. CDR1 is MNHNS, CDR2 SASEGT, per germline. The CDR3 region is CASSEDLSGGLYGYTF. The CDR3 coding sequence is TGTGCCAGCAGTGAAGATCTTTCAGGGGGTCTCTATGGCTACACCTTC.

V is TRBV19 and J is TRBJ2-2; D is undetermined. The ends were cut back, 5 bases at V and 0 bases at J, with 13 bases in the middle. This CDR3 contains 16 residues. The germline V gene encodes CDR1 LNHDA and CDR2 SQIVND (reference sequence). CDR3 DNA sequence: TGTGCCAGTAGTCAACGGGTGCTCACGAACACCGGGGAGCTGTTTTTT. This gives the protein CASSQRVLTNTGELFF.

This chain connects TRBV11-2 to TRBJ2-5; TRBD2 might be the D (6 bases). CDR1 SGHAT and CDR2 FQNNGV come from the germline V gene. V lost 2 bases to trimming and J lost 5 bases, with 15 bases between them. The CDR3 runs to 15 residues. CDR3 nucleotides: TGTGCCAGCAGCTTACGGCGGAGGGAGGAGGAGACCCAGTACTTC. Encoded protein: CASSLRRREEETQYF.